A selection of T cell receptor beta chains follows, all from one sample in a study of control samples from healthy donors and cancer patients. Sequencing used immunoSEQ multiplex PCR; TCRdb keeps in-frame clones, though not all of them. The sample lists under 150,000 clones; 88% were seen once. The sample was blood. All receptors derive from a woman younger than 45 in good health. The CDR3 runs from the conserved cysteine through the conserved F or W. The D gene is left open where the match is weak. The listing skips clone size in some rows; elsewhere it reads once, few, many or a size class.

V gene	J gene	D gene	clone size	CDR3 protein	CDR3 DNA
TRBV18	TRBJ2-5	NA	NA	CASSPPYGVRETQYF	TGTGCCAGCTCACCACCGTATGGGGTTCGGGAGACCCAGTACTTC
TRBV7-9	TRBJ2-7	NA	NA	CASSLVPHEQYF	TGTGCCAGCAGCTTAGTTCCCCACGAGCAGTACTTC
TRBV19	TRBJ1-4	NA	NA	CASSIQGIVEKLFF	TGTGCCAGTAGTATCCAGGGGATTGTTGAAAAACTGTTTTTT
TRBV5-4	TRBJ2-7	TRBD2	NA	CASSSGLAGISEQYF	TGTGCCAGCAGCTCGGGACTAGCGGGAATTAGTGAGCAGTACTTC
TRBV25-1	TRBJ1-6	TRBD1	NA	CASSEDRGRSPLHF	TGTGCCAGCAGTGAAGACAGGGGTCGCTCACCCCTCCACTTT
TRBV15	TRBJ2-5	TRBD1	NA	CATSRAVTGDQETQYF	TGTGCCACCAGCAGAGCAGTTACAGGGGACCAAGAGACCCAGTACTTC
TRBV28	TRBJ1-2	TRBD1	few	CATGGTGGLNYGYTF	TGTGCCACGGGCGGGACAGGGGGCTTGAACTATGGCTACACCTTC
TRBV5-1	TRBJ2-1	NA	NA	CASRGGGVYNEQFF	TGCGCCAGCAGAGGGGGAGGTGTCTACAATGAGCAGTTCTTC
TRBV3-1/TRBV3-2	TRBJ1-2	TRBD1	NA	CASSQDRGTGGAGYTF	TGTGCCAGCAGCCAAGATCGGGGGACAGGGGGAGCTGGCTACACCTTC
TRBV28	TRBJ2-3	NA	NA	CASSLAQPPNTQYF	TGTGCCAGCAGTCTGGCACAGCCGCCAAATACGCAGTATTTT
TRBV7-2	TRBJ2-1	NA	NA	CASSLDLLEGEQFF	TGTGCCAGCAGCTTAGATCTTCTCGAGGGTGAGCAGTTCTTC
TRBV5-8	TRBJ2-3	TRBD2	once	CASRHTTSGITDTQYF	TGTGCCAGCAGACACACGACTAGCGGGATAACAGATACGCAGTATTTT
TRBV29-1	TRBJ2-2	TRBD1	NA	CSVGRADRGTWTGELFF	TGCAGCGTCGGGCGTGCGGACAGGGGGACGTGGACCGGGGAGCTGTTTTTT
TRBV28	TRBJ2-7	TRBD1	NA	CASSFRTGTYEQYF	TGTGCCAGCAGTTTCCGGACAGGGACGTACGAGCAGTACTTC
TRBV28	TRBJ2-7	NA	NA	CASKPTAYEQYF	TGTGCCAGCAAGCCCACCGCCTACGAGCAGTACTTC
TRBV18	TRBJ1-6	NA	NA	CASSPNAQDNSPLHF	TGTGCCAGCTCACCAAACGCACAGGATAATTCACCCCTCCACTTT
TRBV7-9	TRBJ2-5	NA	NA	CASSSRAGGQETQYF	TGTGCCAGCAGCTCCCGGGCCGGGGGACAAGAGACCCAGTACTTC
TRBV24-1	TRBJ2-3	NA	few	CATSDSSRTQYF	TGTGCCACCAGTGATTCCTCGCGTACGCAGTATTTT
TRBV30	TRBJ2-3	TRBD2	NA	CAWSRPTSGRGTDTQYF	TGTGCCTGGAGTCGGCCGACTAGCGGGAGGGGGACAGATACGCAGTATTTT
TRBV29-1	TRBJ2-7	TRBD2	few	CSFGEGYEQYF	TGCAGCTTTGGGGAGGGCTACGAGCAGTACTTC
TRBV7-2	TRBJ1-5	NA	NA	CASSLARGNQPQHF	TGTGCCAGCAGCTTAGCAAGGGGCAATCAGCCCCAGCATTTT
TRBV4-1	TRBJ2-5	NA	NA	CASSQESTAVKETQYF	TGCGCCAGCAGCCAAGAAAGTACGGCAGTAAAAGAGACCCAGTACTTC
TRBV5-5	TRBJ2-7	TRBD2	few	CASSTEGLADPPDEQYF	TGTGCCAGCAGCACAGAGGGACTAGCGGATCCCCCTGACGAGCAGTACTTC
TRBV30	TRBJ1-1	NA	once	CAWSATSFETFF	TGTGCCTGGAGTGCCACCTCTTTCGAGACTTTCTTT
TRBV29-1	TRBJ2-7	NA	NA	CSVECRGGSYEQYF	TGCAGCGTTGAGTGCAGGGGGGGCTCCTACGAGCAGTACTTC
TRBV11-2	TRBJ1-2	NA	once	CASSLGGGLPFGYTF	TGTGCCAGCAGCTTGGGGGGGGGCCTCCCCTTTGGCTACACCTTC
TRBV29-1	TRBJ2-6	NA	NA	CSADPNGANVLTF	TGCAGCGCGGACCCCAACGGGGCCAACGTCCTGACTTTC
TRBV2	TRBJ1-5	NA	NA	CASRDPGANQPQHF	TGTGCCAGCAGAGACCCAGGGGCCAATCAGCCCCAGCATTTT